These 9 T cell receptor beta chains came from one sample sequenced in a study of OX40 agonist ivuxolimab in advanced cancers. Produced via immunoSEQ multiplex PCR; TCRdb's table is partial and in-frame only. The sample holds over 9,000 clones, roughly 80% seen once. Sequencing used CD4+ or CD8+ T cells sorted from blood, obtained in a trial of the OX40 agonist ivuxolimab. These receptors were obtained from an adult with an advanced solid tumor such as melanoma, head and neck, liver or kidney cancer.

V usage is TRBV27 and J usage is TRBJ2-1; 10 bases fit TRBD2. The CDR3 length is 15 residues. In germline, CDR1 is MNHEY, CDR2 SMNVEV (reference sequence). After removal of 2 bases from V and 8 bases from J, the junction contained 6 bases not matched to a gene. CDR3 nucleotides: TGTGCCAGCAGTTTAATGCTAGCGGGGGCCCATGAGCAGTTCTTC. This encodes CASSLMLAGAHEQFF.

The chain is built from TRBV10-3 and TRBJ1-1, with unresolved D. Germline V gives CDR1 ENHRY, CDR2 SYGVKD. There are 15 residues in the CDR3. Trimming left V 0 bases short and J 0 bases short, with 8 bases between. CDR3 protein: CAISESGDMNTEAFF. The CDR3 nucleotides are TGTGCCATCAGTGAGTCCGGGGATATGAACACTGAAGCTTTCTTT.

This clone is a singleton in its sample. The chain recombines TRBV7-9 with TRBJ2-2, with D possibly being TRBD1 (6 bases). The germline V gene has CDR1 SEHNR and CDR2 FQNEAQ (reference sequence). The ends were cut back, 7 bases at V and 4 bases at J, with 19 bases in the middle. CDR3 length equals 16 residues. Here the CDR3 DNA reads TGTGCCAGCACCCTTTCAGGGGAATGGGGCACCGGGGAGCTGTTTTTT. This sequence encodes CASTLSGEWGTGELFF.

This chain joins TRBV28 and TRBJ1-2, with 7 bases that match TRBD1. This CDR3 spans 14 amino acids. Germline V gene lookup returns CDR1 MDHEN and CDR2 SYDVKM. Trimming took 7 bases from V and 4 from J; bases not matched to a gene: 9. The CDR3 DNA is TGTGCCAGCACTACAACAGGGGACCTCTATGGCTACACCTTC. Protein: CASTTTGDLYGYTF.

On this clone itself: This CDR3 is also generated by other DNA sequences in the sample. The chain joins TRBV7-9 to TRBJ2-1; 7 bases agree with TRBD1. This CDR3 region has 16 residues. Trimming took 5 bases from V and 0 from J; bases not matched to a gene: 7. CDR1 and CDR2 from the germline V gene are SEHNR and FQNEAQ (reference sequence). CDR3 region: CASSLTTGSSYNEQFF. The CDR3, as DNA: TGTGCCAGCAGCCTTACGACAGGGAGCTCCTACAATGAGCAGTTCTTC.

The chain recombines TRBV5-6 with TRBJ2-2; D perhaps matches TRBD1 (5 bases). Looked up from germline, CDR1 is SGHDT and CDR2 is YYEEEE. The CDR3 totals 13 residues. V was trimmed by 4 bases and J by 5 bases, leaving 9 bases between them. For the CDR3, the DNA is TGTGCCAGCAGCACGCAGGGAACCGGGGAGCTGTTTTTT. Its translation is CASSTQGTGELFF.

The chain recombines TRBV7-9 with TRBJ1-2, with a possible D match to TRBD1 (6 bases). V lost 1 base and J lost 3, with 9 bases in between. CDR3 size: 14 residues. Germline assignment: CDR1 SEHNR and CDR2 FQNEAQ (reference sequence). Here the CDR3 reads CASSLGDTYYGYTF. CDR3 coding DNA: TGTGCCAGCAGCTTAGGGGACACATACTATGGCTACACCTTC.

This clone was seen a handful of times. The chain employs TRBV6-5 and TRBJ2-5; D is unresolved. CDR3 size: 11 residues. The V and J ends lost 11 bases and 5 bases respectively, with 12 bases between them. CDR1 MNHEY and CDR2 SVGAGI come from the germline V gene. The CDR3 here is CAVRLGETQYF. CDR3 bases: TGTGCCGTCCGTCTAGGGGAGACCCAGTACTTC.

The chain uses TRBV4-2 and TRBJ2-2, with D uncertain. CDR1 and CDR2 from the germline V gene are LGHNA and YNFKEQ. The V and J ends lost 1 base and 5 bases respectively, with 8 bases between them. The CDR3 runs 14 residues. The CDR3: CASSQAFRTGELFF. Here the CDR3 DNA reads TGTGCCAGCAGCCAAGCGTTCCGGACCGGGGAGCTGTTTTTT.